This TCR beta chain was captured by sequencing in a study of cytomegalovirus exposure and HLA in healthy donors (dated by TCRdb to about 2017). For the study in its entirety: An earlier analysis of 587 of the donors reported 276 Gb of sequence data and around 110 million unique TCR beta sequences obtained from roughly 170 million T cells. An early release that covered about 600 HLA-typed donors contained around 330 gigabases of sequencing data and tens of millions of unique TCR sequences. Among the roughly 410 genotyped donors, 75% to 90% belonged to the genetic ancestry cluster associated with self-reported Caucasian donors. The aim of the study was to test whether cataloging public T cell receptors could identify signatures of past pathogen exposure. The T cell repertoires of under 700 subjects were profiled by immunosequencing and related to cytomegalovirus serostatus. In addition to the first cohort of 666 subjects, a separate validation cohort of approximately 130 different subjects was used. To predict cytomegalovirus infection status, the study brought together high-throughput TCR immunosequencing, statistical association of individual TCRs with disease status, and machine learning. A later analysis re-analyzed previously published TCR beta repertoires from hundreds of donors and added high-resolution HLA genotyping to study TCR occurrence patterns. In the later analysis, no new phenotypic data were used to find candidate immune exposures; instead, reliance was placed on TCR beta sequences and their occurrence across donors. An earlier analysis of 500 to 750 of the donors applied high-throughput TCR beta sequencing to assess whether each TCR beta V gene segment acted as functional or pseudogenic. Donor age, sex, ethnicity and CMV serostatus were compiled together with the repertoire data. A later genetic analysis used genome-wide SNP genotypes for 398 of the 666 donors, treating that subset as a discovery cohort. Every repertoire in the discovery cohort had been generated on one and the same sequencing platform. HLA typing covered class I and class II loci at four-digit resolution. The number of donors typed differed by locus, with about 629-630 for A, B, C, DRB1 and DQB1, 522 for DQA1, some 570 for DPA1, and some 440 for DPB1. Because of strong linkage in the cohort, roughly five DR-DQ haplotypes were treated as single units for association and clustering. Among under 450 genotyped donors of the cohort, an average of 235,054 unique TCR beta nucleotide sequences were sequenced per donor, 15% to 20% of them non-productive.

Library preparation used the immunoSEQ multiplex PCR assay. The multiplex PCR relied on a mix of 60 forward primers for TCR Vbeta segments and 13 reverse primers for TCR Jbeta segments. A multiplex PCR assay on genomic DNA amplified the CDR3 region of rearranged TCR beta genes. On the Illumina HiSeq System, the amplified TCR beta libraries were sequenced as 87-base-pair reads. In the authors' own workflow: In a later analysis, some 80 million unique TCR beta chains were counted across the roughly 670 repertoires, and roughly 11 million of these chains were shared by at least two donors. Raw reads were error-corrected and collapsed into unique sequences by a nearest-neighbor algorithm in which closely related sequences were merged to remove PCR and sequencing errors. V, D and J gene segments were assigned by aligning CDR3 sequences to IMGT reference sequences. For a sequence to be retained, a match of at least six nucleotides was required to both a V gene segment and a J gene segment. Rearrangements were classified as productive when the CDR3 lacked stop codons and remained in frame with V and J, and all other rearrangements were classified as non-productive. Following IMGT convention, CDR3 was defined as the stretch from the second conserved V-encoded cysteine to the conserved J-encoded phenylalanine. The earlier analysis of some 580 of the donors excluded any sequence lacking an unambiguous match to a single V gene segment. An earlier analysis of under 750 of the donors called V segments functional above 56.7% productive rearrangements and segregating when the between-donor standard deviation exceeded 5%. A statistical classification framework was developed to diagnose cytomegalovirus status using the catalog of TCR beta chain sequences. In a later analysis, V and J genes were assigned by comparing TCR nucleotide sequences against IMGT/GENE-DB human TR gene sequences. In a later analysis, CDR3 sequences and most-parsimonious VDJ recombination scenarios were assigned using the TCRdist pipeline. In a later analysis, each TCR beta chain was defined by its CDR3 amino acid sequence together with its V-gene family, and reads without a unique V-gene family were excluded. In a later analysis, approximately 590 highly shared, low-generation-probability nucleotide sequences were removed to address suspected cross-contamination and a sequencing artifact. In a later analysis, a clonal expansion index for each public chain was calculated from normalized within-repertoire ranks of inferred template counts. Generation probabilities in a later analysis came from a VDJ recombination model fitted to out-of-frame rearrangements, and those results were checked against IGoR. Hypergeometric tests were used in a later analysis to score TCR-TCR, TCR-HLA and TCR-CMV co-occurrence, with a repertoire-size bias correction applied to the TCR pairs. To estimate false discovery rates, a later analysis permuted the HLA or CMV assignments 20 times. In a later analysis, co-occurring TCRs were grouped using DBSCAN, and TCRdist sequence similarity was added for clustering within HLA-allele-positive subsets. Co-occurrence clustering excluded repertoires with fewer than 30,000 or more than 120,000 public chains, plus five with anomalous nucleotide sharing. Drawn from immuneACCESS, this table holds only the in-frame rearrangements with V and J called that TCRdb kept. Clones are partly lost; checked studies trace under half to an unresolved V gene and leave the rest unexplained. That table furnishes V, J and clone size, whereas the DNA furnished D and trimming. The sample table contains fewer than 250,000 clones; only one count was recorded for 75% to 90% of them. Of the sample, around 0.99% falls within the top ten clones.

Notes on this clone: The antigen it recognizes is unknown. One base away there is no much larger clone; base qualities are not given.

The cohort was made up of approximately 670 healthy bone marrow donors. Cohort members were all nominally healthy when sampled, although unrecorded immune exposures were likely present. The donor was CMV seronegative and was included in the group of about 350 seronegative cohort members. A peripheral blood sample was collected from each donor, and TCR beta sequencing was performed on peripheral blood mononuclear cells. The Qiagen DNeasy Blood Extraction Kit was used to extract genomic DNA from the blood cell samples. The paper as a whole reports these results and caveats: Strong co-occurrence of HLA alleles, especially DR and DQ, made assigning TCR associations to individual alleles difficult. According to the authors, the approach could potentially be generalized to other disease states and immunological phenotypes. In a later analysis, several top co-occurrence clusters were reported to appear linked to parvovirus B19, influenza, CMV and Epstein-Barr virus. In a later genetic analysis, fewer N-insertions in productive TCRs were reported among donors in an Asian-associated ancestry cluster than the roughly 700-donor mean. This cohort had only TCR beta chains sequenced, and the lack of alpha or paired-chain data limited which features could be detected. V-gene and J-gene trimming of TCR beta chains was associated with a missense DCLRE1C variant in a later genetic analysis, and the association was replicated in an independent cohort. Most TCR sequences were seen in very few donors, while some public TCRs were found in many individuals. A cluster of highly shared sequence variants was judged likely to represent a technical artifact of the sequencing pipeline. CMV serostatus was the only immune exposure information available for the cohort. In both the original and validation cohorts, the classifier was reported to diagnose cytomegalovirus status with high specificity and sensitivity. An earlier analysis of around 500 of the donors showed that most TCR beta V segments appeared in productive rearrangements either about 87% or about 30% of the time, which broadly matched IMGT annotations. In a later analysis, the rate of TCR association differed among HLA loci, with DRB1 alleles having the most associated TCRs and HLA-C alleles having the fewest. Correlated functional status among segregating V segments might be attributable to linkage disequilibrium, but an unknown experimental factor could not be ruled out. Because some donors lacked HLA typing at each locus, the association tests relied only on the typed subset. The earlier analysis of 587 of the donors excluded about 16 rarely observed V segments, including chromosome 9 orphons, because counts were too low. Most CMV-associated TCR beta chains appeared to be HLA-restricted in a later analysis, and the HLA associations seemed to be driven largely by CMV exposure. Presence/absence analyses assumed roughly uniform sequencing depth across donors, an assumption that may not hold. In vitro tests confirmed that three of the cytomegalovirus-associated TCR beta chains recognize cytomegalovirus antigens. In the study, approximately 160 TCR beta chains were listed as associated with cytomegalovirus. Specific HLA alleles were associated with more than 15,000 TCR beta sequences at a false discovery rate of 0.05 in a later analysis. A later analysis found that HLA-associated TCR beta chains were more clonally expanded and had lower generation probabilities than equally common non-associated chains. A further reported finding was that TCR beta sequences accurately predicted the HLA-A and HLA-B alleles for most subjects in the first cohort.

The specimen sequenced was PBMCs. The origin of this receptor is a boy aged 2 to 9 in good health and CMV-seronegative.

Here is the DNA: TGTGCCAGCAGCTTCTCGATCGCGAGCTCTGGAAACACCATATATTTT. Translation gives CASSFSIASSGNTIYF. The rearranged chain carries TRBV5-5 and TRBJ1-3; no D gene is confidently identified. The CDR3 contains 16 residues, cysteine and phenylalanine counted. Of the read, only the CDR3 DNA is kept; its 48 bases are in frame from base 1. The germline V gene (reference sequence) specifies SGHKS as CDR1 and YYEKEE as CDR2. Deletion took 2 bases off V and 0 bases off J, with a span of 12 bases between the germline ends.